The sequence of this TCR beta chain was determined in a study of cytomegalovirus exposure and HLA in healthy donors. CDR3 length: 15 residues. CDR1 is LGHNT and CDR2 is FRNRAP in the germline V gene. The V and J ends lost 0 bases and 4 bases respectively, with 12 bases between them. The study ran its PCR with 60 Vbeta and 13 Jbeta primers. The table came from immunoSEQ multiplex PCR; TCRdb's copy has only in-frame clones and leaves some out. Of 100,000 to 120,000 clones in the sample, more than 60% were seen once. The origin of this receptor is a middle-aged woman in good health and CMV-seropositive. Sequencing was done on a sample of PBMCs. The rearrangement joins TRBV12-5 to TRBJ1-2; D might be TRBD1 (6 bases). The CDR3 sequence: CASGLVRGALYGYTF. CDR3 in DNA: TGTGCTAGTGGTTTGGTACGGGGGGCACTCTATGGCTACACCTTC. The variable domain in full, completed from reference TRBV12-5 and TRBJ1-2, reads DARVTQTPRHKVTEMGQEVTMRCQPILGHNTVFWYRQTMMQGLELLAYFRNRAPLDDSGMPKDRFSAEMPDATLATLKIQPSEPRDSAVYFCASGLVRGALYGYTFGSGTRLTVV.